This is a list of T cell receptor beta chains from one sample in a study of blood T cells in healthy people across ages. TCRdb recomputed calls from the 5' RACE reads with MiXCR, one row per CDR3 protein. Here the sample spans about 1 million distinct CDR3 sequences, under 55% being singletons. The sample taken for sequencing was blood. The receptors originated from an older woman in good health. CDR3s include the opening cysteine and the closing phenylalanine or tryptophan. A D gene is named only where the DNA matches it firmly.

V gene: TRBV12-3/TRBV12-4; D gene: NA; J gene: TRBJ1-4; CDR3 protein: CASSRIGANEKLFF
V gene: TRBV6-2/TRBV6-3; D gene: NA; J gene: TRBJ1-2; CDR3 protein: CASSYVVGGGYGYTF
V gene: TRBV29-1; D gene: NA; J gene: TRBJ1-1; CDR3 protein: CSVVTGGRGSTEAFF
V gene: TRBV3-1; D gene: NA; J gene: TRBJ1-1; CDR3 protein: CASSQDPGPPEAFF
V gene: TRBV24-1; D gene: NA; J gene: TRBJ2-3; CDR3 protein: CATSDAGARRDTQYF
V gene: TRBV6-1; D gene: NA; J gene: TRBJ1-5; CDR3 protein: CASSEESQPQHF
V gene: TRBV11-2; D gene: NA; J gene: TRBJ2-3; CDR3 protein: CASRMTTDTQYF
V gene: TRBV5-1; D gene: NA; J gene: TRBJ1-2; CDR3 protein: CASSLGARDYGYTF
V gene: TRBV20-1; D gene: TRBD2; J gene: TRBJ2-5; CDR3 protein: CSARDLAGVRETQYF
V gene: TRBV10-1; D gene: NA; J gene: TRBJ2-1; CDR3 protein: CASSDGQEQFF
V gene: TRBV29-1; D gene: NA; J gene: TRBJ2-1; CDR3 protein: CSVTGTPGYEQFF
V gene: TRBV1; D gene: NA; J gene: TRBJ2-3; CDR3 protein: CTSSPCSADTQYF
V gene: TRBV6-6; D gene: TRBD1; J gene: TRBJ2-3; CDR3 protein: CASWDRARTDTQYF
V gene: TRBV20-1; D gene: NA; J gene: NA; CDR3 protein: CSAEVDAETQYF
V gene: TRBV7-2; D gene: NA; J gene: TRBJ2-1; CDR3 protein: CASSLAAPLRNNEQFF
V gene: TRBV7-2; D gene: TRBD1; J gene: TRBJ1-2; CDR3 protein: CASSLARDRPSYGYTF
V gene: TRBV12-3/TRBV12-4; D gene: TRBD1; J gene: TRBJ2-1; CDR3 protein: CASSPRDRGYEQFF
V gene: TRBV14; D gene: TRBD2; J gene: TRBJ2-1; CDR3 protein: CASSGLGANNEQFF
V gene: TRBV4-1; D gene: NA; J gene: TRBJ2-5; CDR3 protein: CASSRDTLQETQYF
V gene: TRBV20-1; D gene: NA; J gene: TRBJ2-6; CDR3 protein: CSARDIQDPLAGANVLTF
V gene: TRBV20-1; D gene: NA; J gene: TRBJ2-3; CDR3 protein: CSAAYATVTDTQYF
V gene: TRBV24-1; D gene: NA; J gene: TRBJ2-1; CDR3 protein: CATSVSRGMGSYNEQFF
V gene: TRBV6-5; D gene: TRBD1; J gene: TRBJ2-3; CDR3 protein: CASSDYRGVTDTQYF
V gene: TRBV28; D gene: NA; J gene: TRBJ2-5; CDR3 protein: CASTPRLGSQETQYF